These 5 T cell receptor beta chains originate from one sample sequenced in a study of follicular helper T cells after annual influenza vaccination. Using immunoSEQ multiplex PCR, the repertoire was profiled, and TCRdb retains in-frame clones only, with some absent. This table holds more than 4,000 clones, 83% found once. The time point: 2015-2016 season, 7 days after influenza vaccination. The sample was CXCR5+ CD38- circulating T follicular helper cells from blood, taken 7 days after influenza vaccination. Noted subset: circulating Tfh, non-naive CD4+CXCR5+PD-1+ (ICOS+CD38+ or ICOS-CD38-). The receptors were gathered from an adult who received the influenza vaccine.

This chain connects TRBV11-1 to TRBJ1-2; the match to TRBD1 covers 11 bases. Looked up from germline, CDR1 is SGHAT and CDR2 is FQDESV (reference sequence). Trimming at V came to 4 bases and at J to 3 bases, leaving 7 bases not matched to a gene. This CDR3 comprises 16 residues. The CDR3 here is CASSSSGTGGYYGYTF. DNA of the CDR3: TGTGCCAGCAGCTCGAGCGGGACAGGGGGTTACTATGGCTACACCTTC.

CDR3 region: CASSQDMAYEQYF. The CDR3 DNA is TGCGCCAGCAGCCAAGATATGGCCTACGAGCAGTACTTC. The chain carries TRBV4-3 and TRBJ2-7, with D uncertain. With 0 bases removed from V and 2 bases from J, the gap between germline ends came to 5 bases. The germline V gene has CDR1 LGHNA and CDR2 YSLEER. The CDR3 consists of 13 residues.

The V call is TRBV5-1, the J call TRBJ2-1, with TRBD2 matching 9 bases. V trimming: 3 bases; J trimming: 0 bases; junction bases outside the gene matches: 7. The germline V gene has CDR1 SGHRS and CDR2 YFSETQ. The CDR3 contains 17 residues. In DNA, the CDR3 is TGCGCCAGCAGCTGGTCGGCGGGGGGGAGCTCCTACAATGAGCAGTTCTTC. Protein: CASSWSAGGSSYNEQFF.

The rearrangement links TRBV11-3 to TRBJ1-2, with D tentatively TRBD1 (5 bases). Between the trimmed V and J ends, which lost 0 bases and 5 bases, there was a span of 10 bases. CDR1 and CDR2 (germline): SGHNT, YENEEA. The CDR3 has 14 residues. CDR3 loop: CASSLDQGRYGYTF. In nucleotides, the CDR3 is TGTGCCAGCAGCTTAGATCAGGGCCGGTATGGCTACACCTTC.

The chain links TRBV2 to TRBJ2-2; D is undetermined. The CDR3 covers 13 residues. Trimming removed 4 bases from V and 4 bases from J, with 7 bases in between. Germline V CDR1 and CDR2: SNHLY, FYNNEI. The CDR3 DNA sequence: TGTGCCAGCAGTGCCTCCCGCACCGGGGAGCTGTTTTTT. Translating gives CASSASRTGELFF.